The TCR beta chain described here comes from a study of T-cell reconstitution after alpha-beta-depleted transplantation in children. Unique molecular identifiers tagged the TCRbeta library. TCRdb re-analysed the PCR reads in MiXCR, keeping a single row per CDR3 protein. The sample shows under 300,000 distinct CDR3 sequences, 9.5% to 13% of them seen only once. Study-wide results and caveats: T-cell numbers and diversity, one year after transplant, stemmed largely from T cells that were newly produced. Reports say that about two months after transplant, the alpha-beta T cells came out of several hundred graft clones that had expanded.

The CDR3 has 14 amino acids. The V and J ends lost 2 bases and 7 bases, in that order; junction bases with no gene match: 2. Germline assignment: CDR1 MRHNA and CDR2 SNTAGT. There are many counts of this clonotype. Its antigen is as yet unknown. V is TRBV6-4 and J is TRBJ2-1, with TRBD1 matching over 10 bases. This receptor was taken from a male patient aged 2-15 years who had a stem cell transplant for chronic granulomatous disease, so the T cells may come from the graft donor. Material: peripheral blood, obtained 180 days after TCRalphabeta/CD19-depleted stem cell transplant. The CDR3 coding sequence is TGTGCCAGCAGTGACCGGACAGGGGGAAATGAGCAGTTCTTC. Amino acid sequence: CASSDRTGGNEQFF.